This T cell receptor (beta chain) came from a study of blood T cell repertoires in COVID-19. Overall study context: Samples of COVID-19 (acute and convalescent) were obtained from the United States, Italy and Spain. T cells, B-cell-depleted T cells, or PBMCs supplied cDNA or gDNA.

As originally analysed: Quantification of nucleated cells was approximated via reference gene primer amplification. Generated by immunoSEQ multiplex PCR, the TCRdb table keeps only in-frame clones and is missing some. V, J and clone size are taken as reported in that table, and D and trimming were inferred from the DNA itself. The sample lists hundreds of thousands of clones; roughly 85% were seen once. CDR1 and CDR2 (germline): LNHDA, SQIVND (reference sequence). The CDR3 runs to 15 residues. V lost 10 bases to trimming and J lost 7 bases; unmatched junction nucleotides: 16. J is TRBJ2-7 and V is TRBV19; 10 nucleotides align to TRBD1. This sequence was found in a man between 45 and 60 years old with active or convalescent COVID-19. The sample taken for sequencing was peripheral blood. CDR3 nucleotide sequence: TGTGCCACTACCTCCCGGGACAGGGGATCGGAGGAGCAGTACTTC. It is translated as CATTSRDRGSEEQYF.